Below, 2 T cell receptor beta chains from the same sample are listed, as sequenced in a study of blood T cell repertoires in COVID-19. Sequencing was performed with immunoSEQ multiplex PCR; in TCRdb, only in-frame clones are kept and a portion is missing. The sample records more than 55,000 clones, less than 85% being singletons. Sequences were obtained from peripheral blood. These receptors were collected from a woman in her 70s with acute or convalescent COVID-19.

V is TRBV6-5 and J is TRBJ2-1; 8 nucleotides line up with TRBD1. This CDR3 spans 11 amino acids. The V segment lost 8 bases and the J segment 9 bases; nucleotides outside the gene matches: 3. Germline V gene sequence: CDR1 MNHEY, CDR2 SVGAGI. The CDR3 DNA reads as TGTGCCAGCGAGACAGGGGTTGAGCAGTTCTTC. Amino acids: CASETGVEQFF.

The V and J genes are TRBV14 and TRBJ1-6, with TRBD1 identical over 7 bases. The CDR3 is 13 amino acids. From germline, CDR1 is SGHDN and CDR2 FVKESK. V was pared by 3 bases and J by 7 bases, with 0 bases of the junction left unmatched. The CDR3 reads CASSHRGNSPLHF. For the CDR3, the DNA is TGTGCCAGCAGCCACAGGGGGAATTCACCCCTCCACTTT.